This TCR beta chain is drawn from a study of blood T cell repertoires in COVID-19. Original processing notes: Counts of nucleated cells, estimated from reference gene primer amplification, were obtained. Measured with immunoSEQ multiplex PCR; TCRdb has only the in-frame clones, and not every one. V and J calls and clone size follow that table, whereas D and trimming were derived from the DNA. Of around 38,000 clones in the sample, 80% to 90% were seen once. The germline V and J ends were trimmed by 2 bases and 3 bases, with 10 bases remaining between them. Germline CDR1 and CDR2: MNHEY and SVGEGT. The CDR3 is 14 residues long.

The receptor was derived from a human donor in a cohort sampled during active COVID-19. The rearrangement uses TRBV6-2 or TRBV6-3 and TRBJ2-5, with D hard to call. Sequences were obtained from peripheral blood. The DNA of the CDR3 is TGTGCCAGCAGTTACGTCGGTCCAAAAGAGACCCAGTACTTC. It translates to CASSYVGPKETQYF.